This TCR beta chain was identified in a study of PD-1 blockade in classical Hodgkin lymphoma. With 5 bases removed from V and 6 bases from J, the gap between germline ends came to 13 bases. The CDR3 extends over 14 amino acids. CDR1 is SGHTA and CDR2 is FQGNSA in the germline V gene. A word on this clone: The antigen is unknown.

Time point meaning: cycle 4 day 1 (C4D1), after 6 weeks of nivolumab. Exposure to brentuximab vedotin varied, and each patient had relapsed following autologous stem cell transplantation. Isolation of CD4+ T cells from thawed PBMCs was performed by magnetic negative selection. Measured with immunoSEQ multiplex PCR; TCRdb has only the in-frame clones, and not every one. The table records almost 20,000 clones, roughly 85% of them present only once. Study results and caveats: Complete responders' diversity at baseline resembled that of newly diagnosed patients.

Specimen: CD4+ T cells from blood, collected before the fourth cycle of nivolumab. The clonotype was recovered from a human donor with classical Hodgkin lymphoma. The V and J genes are TRBV7-2 and TRBJ2-2; no clear D gene. The CDR3 spells CASSRKLVAGELFF. The CDR3 DNA is TGTGCCAGCAGCAGAAAGCTTGTCGCCGGGGAGCTGTTTTTT.